Listed below are T cell receptor beta chains from one sample, sequenced in a study of blood T cell repertoires in COVID-19. The assay was immunoSEQ multiplex PCR, and TCRdb's table has in-frame clones only and misses some. The sample has hundreds of thousands of clones; approximately 84% are singletons. Sequenced material: PBMCs or T cells enriched from blood (not recorded which). Receptors originate from a woman aged 25 to 45 who had recovered from COVID-19. Both conserved end residues are part of each CDR3. The D gene is left open where the match is weak. Part of the rows lack a size; the others show once, few, many or a class for expanded clones.

clone_size | d_call | j_call | v_call | cdr3_aa | cdr3_nt
. | . | TRBJ2-7 | TRBV5-1 | CASSLETGPYEQYF | TGCGCCAGCAGCTTGGAGACAGGCCCCTACGAGCAGTACTTC
. | . | TRBJ1-1 | TRBV5-1 | CASSLALNTEAFF | TGCGCCAGCAGCTTGGCCTTGAACACTGAAGCTTTCTTT
. | . | TRBJ2-7 | TRBV28 | CASSPDRQSEQYF | TGTGCCAGCAGCCCCGACAGACAAAGCGAGCAGTACTTC
. | . | TRBJ1-4 | TRBV7-9 | CASSLHGTNEKLFF | TGTGCCAGCAGCTTACACGGGACTAATGAAAAACTGTTTTTT
. | TRBD2 | TRBJ2-3 | TRBV4-1 | CASSQVQLAGGRDTQYF | TGCGCCAGCAGCCAAGTTCAGCTAGCGGGAGGGCGGGATACGCAGTATTTT
. | . | TRBJ1-5 | TRBV9 | CASSPEGRPVEPQHF | TGTGCCAGCAGCCCCGAAGGGAGGCCCGTTGAGCCCCAGCATTTT
. | . | TRBJ2-3 | TRBV10-1 | CASSSQGTDTQYF | TGCGCCAGCAGTTCTCAGGGCACAGATACGCAGTATTTT
. | TRBD1 | TRBJ1-1 | TRBV5-1 | CASSSGGRVQQNTEAFF | TGCGCCAGCAGCTCAGGGGGCCGAGTACAACAGAACACTGAAGCTTTCTTT
. | TRBD2 | TRBJ2-2 | TRBV27 | CASLSLAGDTGELFF | TGTGCCAGCCTGTCACTAGCGGGAGACACCGGGGAGCTGTTTTTT
. | TRBD1 | TRBJ1-2 | TRBV19 | CASSRDRADYGYTF | TGTGCCAGTAGCCGGGACAGGGCTGACTATGGCTACACCTTC
. | . | TRBJ2-1 | TRBV6-5 | CASSYLGGASYNEQFF | TGTGCCAGCAGTTACTTGGGGGGGGCATCCTACAATGAGCAGTTCTTC
. | TRBD1 | TRBJ1-1 | TRBV6-1 | CASSDNTGGHTEAFF | TGTGCCAGCAGTGACAATACAGGGGGACACACTGAAGCTTTCTTT
once | . | TRBJ1-2 | TRBV12-3/TRBV12-4 | CASRLGIGYTF | TGTGCCAGCAGACTAGGGATTGGCTACACCTTC